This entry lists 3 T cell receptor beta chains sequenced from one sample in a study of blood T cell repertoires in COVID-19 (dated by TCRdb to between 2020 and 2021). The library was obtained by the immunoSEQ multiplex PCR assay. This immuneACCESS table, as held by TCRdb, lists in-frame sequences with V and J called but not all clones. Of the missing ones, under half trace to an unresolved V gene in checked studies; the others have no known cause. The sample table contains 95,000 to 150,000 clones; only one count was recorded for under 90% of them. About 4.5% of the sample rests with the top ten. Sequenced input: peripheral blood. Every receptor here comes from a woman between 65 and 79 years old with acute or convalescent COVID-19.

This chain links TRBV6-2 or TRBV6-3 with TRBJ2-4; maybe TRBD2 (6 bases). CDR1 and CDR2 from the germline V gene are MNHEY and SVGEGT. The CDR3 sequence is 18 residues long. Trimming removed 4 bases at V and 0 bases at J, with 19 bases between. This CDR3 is CASSFRGHPGLAKNIQYF. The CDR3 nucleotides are TGTGCCAGCAGTTTTCGCGGTCATCCGGGACTAGCCAAAAACATTCAGTACTTC.

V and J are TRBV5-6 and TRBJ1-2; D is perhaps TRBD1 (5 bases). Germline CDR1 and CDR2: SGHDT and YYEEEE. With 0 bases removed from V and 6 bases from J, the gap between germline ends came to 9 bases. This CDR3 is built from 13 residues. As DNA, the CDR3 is TGTGCCAGCAGCTTGGTGACAGAAAATGGCTACACCTTC. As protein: CASSLVTENGYTF.

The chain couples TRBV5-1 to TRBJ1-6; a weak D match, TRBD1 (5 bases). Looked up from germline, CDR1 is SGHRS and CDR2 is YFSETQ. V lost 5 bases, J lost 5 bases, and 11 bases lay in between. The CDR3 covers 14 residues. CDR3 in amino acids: CASRTQADNSPLHF. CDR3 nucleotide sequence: TGCGCCAGCAGAACACAGGCTGATAATTCACCCCTCCACTTT.